These 32 T cell receptor beta chains were sequenced from one sample in a study of shared clonotypes between healthy human individuals. TCRdb's copy holds only in-frame clones and misses some; the assay was immunoSEQ multiplex PCR. This sample has over 400,000 clones, with approximately 95% found just once. Sequences were obtained from naive CD4+ T cells sorted from blood. Subset given: CD45RA+ positively selected. These receptors all come from a woman aged 25-40 years in good health.

V usage is TRBV5-1 and J usage is TRBJ1-1; a weak D match, TRBD1 (6 bases). Trimming cost V 7 bases and J 4 bases, with 14 bases left between them. The CDR3 sequence is 13 residues long. Germline values: CDR1 SGHRS, CDR2 YFSETQ. The CDR3 DNA sequence: TGCGCCAGCTCCGGACAGTTTTCCACTGAAGCTTTCTTT. This gives the protein CASSGQFSTEAFF.

The J gene is TRBJ2-7, the V gene TRBV28; 10 bases line up with TRBD2. J was trimmed by 3 bases and V by 6 bases; bases with no gene match: 8. The germline gives CDR1 MDHEN, CDR2 SYDVKM. The CDR3 loop spans 15 amino acids. Here the CDR3 reads CASSYGTSARYEQYF. The CDR3 bases are TGTGCCAGCAGCTACGGGACTAGCGCCCGCTACGAGCAGTACTTC.

The chain is built from TRBV7-2 and TRBJ2-3, with 12 positions matching TRBD2. This CDR3 contains 15 residues. V lost 4 bases, J lost 4 bases, and 3 bases stayed unmatched. Germline CDR1 SGHTA, CDR2 FQGNSA. The CDR3 protein is CASSWTSGISDTQYF. As DNA, the CDR3 is TGTGCCAGCAGCTGGACTAGCGGGATTTCAGATACGCAGTATTTT.

This chain connects TRBV28 to TRBJ2-7; no clear D. CDR1 is MDHEN, CDR2 SYDVKM, per germline. V gave up 2 bases and J gave up 1 base, with 18 bases separating them. This CDR3 has 17 amino acids. The chain's CDR3 is CASSLRRFKGKSYEQYF. The CDR3 DNA reads TGTGCCAGCAGTTTACGGCGGTTTAAAGGGAAGTCCTACGAGCAGTACTTC.

The rearrangement uses TRBV7-9 and TRBJ2-3, with D possibly TRBD2 on 5 matching bases. V was shortened by 5 bases and J by 3 bases, with 15 bases between the two germline ends. The CDR3 is 15 residues long. Per germline, CDR1 SEHNR and CDR2 FQNEAQ (reference sequence). The CDR3 DNA sequence: TGTGCCAGCAGCAAGAGCGGTCCCGGGACAGATACGCAGTATTTT. Amino acid sequence: CASSKSGPGTDTQYF.

This rearrangement joins TRBV28 to TRBJ2-1; D gene uncertain. CDR3 length: 15 residues. Between the trimmed V and J ends, which lost 5 bases and 5 bases, there was a span of 16 bases. In germline, CDR1 is MDHEN, CDR2 SYDVKM. The CDR3 here is CASSPNEWSHNEQFF. The CDR3 nucleotides are TGTGCCAGCAGTCCCAATGAGTGGAGCCACAATGAGCAGTTCTTC.

The chain combines TRBV7-8 with TRBJ1-2; D perhaps matches TRBD1 (6 bases). Germline-derived CDR1 and CDR2 are SGHVS and FQNEAQ. V lost 5 bases and J lost 4, with 11 bases in between. CDR3 size: 13 residues. This CDR3 reads CASSPSDSYGYTF. The CDR3, as DNA: TGTGCCAGCAGCCCTTCGGACAGCTATGGCTACACCTTC.

This chain connects TRBV7-9 to TRBJ2-2, with 8 nucleotides matching TRBD1. The CDR3 has 14 residues. Germline V CDR1 and CDR2: SEHNR, FQNEAQ (reference sequence). The ends lost 4 bases at V and 5 bases at J; junction bases unmatched: 3. CDR3 region: CASSSRTGTGELFF. In nucleotides, the CDR3 is TGTGCCAGCAGCTCCCGGACAGGGACCGGGGAGCTGTTTTTT.

This clone was detected only a few times. The chain combines TRBV14 with TRBJ1-5, with 7 bases aligning to TRBD1. The germline CDR1 and CDR2 sequences are SGHDN and FVKESK. V shed 3 bases, J shed 3 bases, and the junction held 2 bases outside the gene matches. There are 14 residues in the CDR3. The CDR3 DNA reads as TGTGCCAGCAGCCAGGGACAGCCCAATCAGCCCCAGCATTTT. Translated, it gives CASSQGQPNQPQHF. Variable domain in full (rest from reference TRBV14 and TRBJ1-5): EAGVTQFPSHSVIEKGQTVTLRCDPISGHDNLYWYRRVMGKEIKFLLHFVKESKQDESGMPNNRFLAERTGGTYSTLKVQPAELEDSGVYFCASSQGQPNQPQHFGDGTRLSIL.

This chain uses TRBV6-1 with TRBJ2-7; D is uncertain. V was pared by 3 bases and J by 4 bases, with 7 bases between. This CDR3 comprises 12 residues. Per the germline V gene, CDR1 is MNHNS and CDR2 is SASEGT. Written as DNA, the CDR3 is TGTGCCAGCAGTGATCGGCGTTACGAGCAGTACTTC. This translates into CASSDRRYEQYF.

V usage is TRBV5-1 and J usage is TRBJ2-4, with TRBD1 matching over 7 bases. CDR1 is SGHRS and CDR2 is YFSETQ in the germline V gene. This CDR3 has 19 residues. Germline trimming cut 4 bases from V and 9 bases from J; bases unmatched to any gene: 25. CDR3 amino acids: CASSKWEQGLLRDRSIQYF. In DNA form, the CDR3 reads TGCGCCAGCAGCAAATGGGAACAGGGGTTGTTACGGGACCGAAGCATTCAGTACTTC.

The chain links TRBV28 to TRBJ2-1, with a possible D match to TRBD2 (6 bases). CDR3 length equals 13 residues. From germline, CDR1 is MDHEN and CDR2 SYDVKM. Deletions cut 3 bases from V and 6 bases from J, with 9 bases between. The CDR3 loop reads CASSLTSVNEQFF. As DNA, the CDR3 is TGTGCCAGCAGTTTGACTAGTGTCAATGAGCAGTTCTTC.

The rearrangement links TRBV28 to TRBJ2-5; 7 bases agree with TRBD1. The CDR3 loop spans 14 amino acids. The J segment lost 2 bases and the V segment lost 6 bases, leaving 6 bases of the junction unmatched. Germline assignment: CDR1 MDHEN and CDR2 SYDVKM. The CDR3 coding sequence is TGTGCCAGCAGACAACCGGGACAGCAAGAGACCCAGTACTTC. It specifies CASRQPGQQETQYF.

The chain uses TRBV28 and TRBJ2-7, with D hard to call. This CDR3 comprises 14 residues. The germline V gene has CDR1 MDHEN and CDR2 SYDVKM. The V end lost 4 bases, the J end lost 1 base, and 11 bases lay between the germline ends. DNA for the CDR3: TGTGCCAGCAGTTATTGGACCGGGTCCTACGAGCAGTACTTC. The encoded protein is CASSYWTGSYEQYF.

The chain employs TRBV6-4 and TRBJ2-3; tentatively, D is TRBD1 (6 bases). Trimming removed 6 bases at V and 4 bases at J, with 14 bases between. The CDR3 runs 14 residues. Per germline, CDR1 MRHNA and CDR2 SNTAGT. The CDR3 here is CASRQQGSADTQYF. CDR3 DNA sequence: TGTGCCAGCAGACAACAGGGTTCCGCAGATACGCAGTATTTT.

CDR3 loop: CAWSLGVFNQPQHF. The CDR3 bases are TGTGCCTGGTCCCTAGGGGTTTTCAATCAGCCCCAGCATTTT. This chain connects TRBV30 to TRBJ1-5, with a weak D call TRBD1 (5 bases). This CDR3 comprises 14 residues. CDR1 GTSNPN and CDR2 SVGIG come from the germline V gene (reference sequence). Trimming shortened V by 5 bases and J by 3 bases, and 14 bases separated the two germline ends.

V gene TRBV15 combines with J gene TRBJ1-2; 7 positions agree with TRBD1. Germline trimming cut 0 bases from V and 5 bases from J; bases unmatched to any gene: 9. The CDR3 totals 16 residues. Looked up from germline, CDR1 is LNHNV and CDR2 is YYDKDF (reference sequence). The CDR3 region is CATSRDLAGGRYGYTF. The CDR3 region has the DNA TGTGCCACCAGCAGAGATCTGGCAGGGGGACGGTATGGCTACACCTTC.

V gene TRBV5-6 combines with J gene TRBJ1-5; TRBD1 aligns across 8 bases. There are 12 residues in the CDR3. Germline loops: CDR1 SGHDT, CDR2 YYEEEE. J lost 12 bases, V lost 4 bases, and 6 bases had no gene match. The chain's CDR3 is CASSRGTGGQHF. DNA of the CDR3: TGTGCCAGCAGCCGGGGGACAGGCGGCCAGCATTTT.

The chain recombines TRBV7-5 with TRBJ1-3; TRBD1, the table's D call, was not compared with the DNA. TRBV7-5 is a documented pseudogene. This CDR3 is 15 amino acids long. The DNA of the CDR3 is TGTGTCAGAAGCTTAGGGCAAAAGAACGAAAACACCATATATTTT. Its translation is CVRSLGQKNENTIYF.

The chain employs TRBV28 and TRBJ2-3; D may be TRBD2 (6 bases). V was clipped by 7 bases and J by 11 bases, with 19 bases between them. CDR1 is MDHEN and CDR2 is SYDVKM in the germline V gene. This CDR3 spans 13 amino acids. Here the CDR3 reads CASIGGYQLGQYF. The CDR3 DNA is TGTGCCAGCATCGGGGGATACCAACTGGGGCAGTATTTT.

The V gene is TRBV27, the J gene TRBJ1-1, with D unresolved. The V end lost 1 base, the J end lost 0 bases, and 9 bases lay between the germline ends. Germline CDR1 reads MNHEY; CDR2 reads SMNVEV (reference sequence). This CDR3 has 15 residues. CDR3 bases: TGTGCCAGCAGTTTATGGGGTATCATGAACACTGAAGCTTTCTTT. This translates into CASSLWGIMNTEAFF.

This clone has more than one count but fewer than ten. The V call is TRBV4-1, the J call TRBJ2-1, with D perhaps given as TRBD1 or TRBD2 (5 bases each). This CDR3 has 15 residues. Trimming took off 2 bases at V and 3 bases at J, with 11 bases between the two ends. Germline-derived CDR1 and CDR2 are MGHRA and YSYEKL. As DNA, the CDR3 is TGCGCCAGCAGCCAATCCGGGACGGACTACAATGAGCAGTTCTTC. Residues: CASSQSGTDYNEQFF.

The V call is TRBV19, the J call TRBJ1-5; unclear D gene. The ends were cut back, 5 bases at V and 3 bases at J, with 8 bases in the middle. The germline V gene has CDR1 LNHDA and CDR2 SQIVND (reference sequence). CDR3 length equals 13 residues. The DNA for the CDR3 is TGTGCCAGTAGTGGGCAGCCCAATCAGCCCCAGCATTTT. Translating gives CASSGQPNQPQHF. Supplemented by reference TRBV19 and TRBJ1-5, the full variable domain reads DGGITQSPKYLFRKEGQNVTLSCEQNLNHDAMYWYRQDPGQGLRLIYYSQIVNDFQKGDIAEGYSVSREKKESFPLTVTSAQKNPTAFYLCASSGQPNQPQHFGDGTRLSIL.

The V and J genes are TRBV5-1 and TRBJ1-5, with D hard to call. Germline V gene sequence: CDR1 SGHRS, CDR2 YFSETQ. The length of the CDR3 is 15 residues. Deletions cut 5 bases from V and 5 bases from J, with 17 bases between. The CDR3 loop reads CASRLNREPDQPQHF. The DNA for the CDR3 is TGCGCCAGCAGACTCAACCGGGAACCGGATCAGCCCCAGCATTTT.

The rearrangement joins TRBV4-1 to TRBJ2-1, with D maybe TRBD2 (5 bases). Trimming cost V 1 base and J 9 bases, with 7 bases left between them. The CDR3 sequence is 12 residues long. Germline V gene sequence: CDR1 MGHRA, CDR2 YSYEKL. CDR3 nucleotide sequence: TGCGCCAGCAGCCAAGCCGGAGGTGAGCAGTTCTTC. As protein: CASSQAGGEQFF.

The chain carries TRBV18 and TRBJ1-2, with D hard to call. V was shortened by 2 bases and J by 2 bases, with 12 bases between the two germline ends. Germline CDR1 and CDR2: KGHSH and LQKENI. The CDR3 covers 15 residues. The CDR3 coding sequence is TGTGCCAGCTCACCAACGACCCTCGGGAACTATGGCTACACCTTC. Its translation: CASSPTTLGNYGYTF.

This rearrangement joins TRBV19 to TRBJ2-5; 14 bases map to TRBD2. CDR3 size: 18 residues. Germline values: CDR1 LNHDA, CDR2 SQIVND (reference sequence). J gave up 5 bases and V 3 bases, and 11 bases lay outside the gene matches. CDR3 amino acids: CASSIMPGTSGRAETQYF. The DNA of the CDR3 is TGTGCCAGTAGTATTATGCCAGGGACTAGCGGGAGAGCTGAGACCCAGTACTTC.

The rearrangement joins TRBV5-1 to TRBJ1-5, with D maybe TRBD1 (6 bases). The CDR3 runs to 13 residues. Germline V gives CDR1 SGHRS, CDR2 YFSETQ. The V end was cut by 3 bases, the J end by 6 bases, with 10 bases between. CDR3 nucleotide sequence: TGCGCCAGCAGCTCAGGGGTGGCTCAGCCCCAGCATTTT. This codes for CASSSGVAQPQHF.

V and J are TRBV7-9 and TRBJ1-1; possibly TRBD1 for D (6 bases). CDR1 and CDR2 from the germline V gene are SEHNR and FQNEAQ (reference sequence). Trimming removed 0 bases at V and 6 bases at J, with 11 bases between. The CDR3 loop spans 14 amino acids. CDR3 loop: CASSLARTGPEAFF. For the CDR3, the DNA is TGTGCCAGCAGCTTAGCGAGAACAGGGCCTGAAGCTTTCTTT. The full variable domain, its missing parts supplied by reference TRBV7-9 and TRBJ1-1, is DTGVSQNPRHKITKRGQNVTFRCDPISEHNRLYWYRQTLGQGPEFLTYFQNEAQLEKSRLLSDRFSAERPKGSFSTLEIQRTEQGDSAMYLCASSLARTGPEAFFGQGTRLTVV.

The chain is built from TRBV27 and TRBJ1-5; D is undetermined. CDR1 is MNHEY and CDR2 is SMNVEV in the germline V gene (reference sequence). The CDR3 length is 11 residues. V was shortened by 7 bases and J by 5 bases, with 6 bases between the two germline ends. The CDR3 sequence is CASNTYQPQHF. The CDR3 nucleotides are TGTGCCAGCAACACGTATCAGCCCCAGCATTTT.

Regarding this clone: Other DNA sequences in this specimen translate into the identical CDR3. The genes are TRBV28 and TRBJ2-7; 10 bases match TRBD2. CDR1 is MDHEN and CDR2 is SYDVKM in the germline V gene. This CDR3 contains 14 residues. V lost 6 bases to trimming and J lost 4 bases; unmatched junction nucleotides: 6. CDR3 DNA: TGTGCCAGCAGAGCTAGCGGGAGAAGTTACGAGCAGTACTTC. As protein: CASRASGRSYEQYF.

The CDR3 region is CASSSAGWPNTEAFF. The DNA for the CDR3 is TGTGCCAGCAGTTCTGCAGGTTGGCCGAACACTGAAGCTTTCTTT. The V gene is TRBV2, the J gene TRBJ1-1; D is unclear. Trimming removed 5 bases at V and 1 base at J, with 14 bases between. Germline-derived CDR1 and CDR2 are SNHLY and FYNNEI. The CDR3 is 15 amino acids.